Following are 28 T cell receptor beta chains from one sample sequenced in a study of blood T cell repertoires in COVID-19. Libraries were prepared by immunoSEQ multiplex PCR; TCRdb keeps only in-frame clonotypes and omits some of them. The sample yields some 290,000 clones, nearly 90% seen once. The specimen sequenced was peripheral blood. All receptors come from a woman younger than 45 with COVID-19, enrolled during active disease.

This clone was detected a few times. The rearrangement joins TRBV7-2 to TRBJ1-6; D uncertain. The CDR3 is 13 amino acids. V lost 5 bases, J lost 9 bases, and 11 bases lay in between. The germline CDR1 and CDR2 sequences are SGHTA and FQGNSA. CDR3 sequence reads: CASSRVGSSPLHF. The DNA for the CDR3 is TGTGCCAGCAGCCGGGTTGGGAGTTCACCCCTCCACTTT. Full variable domain (rest looked up from reference TRBV7-2 and TRBJ1-6): GAGVSQSPSNKVTEKGKDVELRCDPISGHTALYWYRQSLGQGLEFLIYFQGNSAPDKSGLPSDRFSAERTGGSVSTLTIQRTQQEDSAVYLCASSRVGSSPLHFGNGTRLTVT.

The CDR3: CASSLTARGNEQYF. The CDR3 DNA follows: TGCGCCAGCAGCTTGACAGCCAGGGGAAACGAGCAGTACTTC. The rearrangement joins TRBV5-1 to TRBJ2-7; possible D gene TRBD1, 6 bases. The CDR3 extends over 14 amino acids. Looked up from germline, CDR1 is SGHRS and CDR2 is YFSETQ. V lost 1 base to trimming and J lost 5 bases, with 13 bases between them.

The chain employs TRBV6-5 and TRBJ1-5, with 7 bases lining up with TRBD1. CDR3 length equals 13 residues. J lost 6 bases, V lost 8 bases, and 7 bases had no gene match. The V gene's germline CDR1 is MNHEY and CDR2 SVGAGI. The CDR3 DNA reads as TGTGCCAGCGGCGATACAGGGGTTCAGCCCCAGCATTTT. This sequence encodes CASGDTGVQPQHF.

The J gene is TRBJ2-3, the V gene TRBV6-6; possible D gene TRBD2, 6 bases. The CDR3 is 14 amino acids. From germline, CDR1 is MNHNY and CDR2 SVGAGI (reference sequence). V dropped 6 bases and J dropped 2 bases, with 12 bases sitting between them. The DNA for the CDR3 is TGTGCCAGCAGCCCCTGGGGGGACACAGATACGCAGTATTTT. The encoded protein is CASSPWGDTDTQYF.

The chain links TRBV5-5 to TRBJ1-2; 7 bases fit TRBD1. The ends lost 4 bases at V and 13 bases at J; junction bases unmatched: 22. Germline V gene data show CDR1 as SGHKS and CDR2 as YYEKEE (reference sequence). This CDR3 region has 16 residues. Here the CDR3 DNA reads TGTGCCAGCAGCCACCGACAGGGTCTGGGGTCTAAGCCGGGCACCTTC. It encodes CASSHRQGLGSKPGTF. The full variable domain, in which reference TRBV5-5 and TRBJ1-2 provide the parts outside the CDR3, is DAGVTQSPTHLIKTRGQQVTLRCSPISGHKSVSWYQQVLGQGPQFIFQYYEKEERGRGNFPDRFSARQFPNYSSELNVNALLLGDSALYLCASSHRQGLGSKPGTFGSGTRLTVV.

V is TRBV5-4 and J is TRBJ1-4; D remains unclear. Germline V lookup: CDR1 SGHNT, CDR2 YYREEE (reference sequence). The CDR3 totals 13 residues. Trimming left V 5 bases short and J 8 bases short, with 13 bases between. CDR3 sequence reads: CASSSSLGEKLFF. The CDR3 DNA reads as TGTGCCAGCAGTTCATCGTTGGGCGAAAAACTGTTTTTT.

The V call is TRBV7-9, the J call TRBJ1-1; 8 bases agree with TRBD1. Per germline, CDR1 SEHNR and CDR2 FQNEAQ (reference sequence). The CDR3 is 15 amino acids. The ends lost 1 base at V and 1 base at J; junction bases unmatched: 2. DNA for the CDR3: TGTGCCAGCAGCTTAGGGACAGGGAGGAACACTGAAGCTTTCTTT. It specifies CASSLGTGRNTEAFF.

The chain recombines TRBV14 with TRBJ2-1; TRBD1 might be the D (7 bases). Germline V gene data show CDR1 as SGHDN and CDR2 as FVKESK. V lost 4 bases and J 3 bases, leaving 13 bases between the germline ends. The CDR3 has 15 residues. The CDR3, as DNA: TGTGCCAGCAGCCCGCGACAGGGACTCTACAATGAGCAGTTCTTC. It yields the protein CASSPRQGLYNEQFF.

The chain couples TRBV7-9 to TRBJ2-3, with 9 bases matching TRBD2. The germline V gene has CDR1 SEHNR and CDR2 FQNEAQ (reference sequence). The J segment lost 4 bases and the V segment lost 5 bases, leaving 7 bases of the junction unmatched. This CDR3 is built from 15 residues. CDR3 sequence (DNA): TGTGCCAGCAGCCAAGCGGGGGGCGGCCCAGATACGCAGTATTTT. Protein product: CASSQAGGGPDTQYF.

CDR3 loop: CASSQEGRMVQYF. The CDR3 DNA reads as TGTGCCAGCAGCCAAGAGGGCAGAATGGTGCAGTACTTC. The V call is TRBV3-1 (or the pseudogene TRBV3-2), the J call TRBJ2-7; the D is unclear. The CDR3 runs 13 residues. Germline V gene sequence: CDR1 LGHDT, CDR2 YNNKEL (reference sequence). Trimming pared 0 bases from V and 9 bases from J, leaving 12 bases between.

The chain uses TRBV3-1 (or the pseudogene TRBV3-2) and TRBJ1-3; weak D call: TRBD1 (6 bases). Germline-derived CDR1 and CDR2 are LGHDT and YNNKEL (reference sequence). Trimming took off 0 bases at V and 4 bases at J, with 16 bases between the two ends. The CDR3 has 17 residues. The CDR3 coding sequence is TGTGCCAGCAGCCAAGATCCGGGACACAGGCCAGGAAACACCATATATTTT. This codes for CASSQDPGHRPGNTIYF.

The V and J genes are TRBV10-1 and TRBJ2-3, with D uncertain. Germline-derived CDR1 and CDR2 are WNHNN and SYGVQD (reference sequence). The CDR3 loop spans 13 amino acids. V lost 8 bases to trimming and J lost 3 bases, with 12 bases between them. The CDR3 protein is CASAGTVTDTQYF. The CDR3 nucleotides are TGCGCCAGCGCAGGTACTGTGACAGATACGCAGTATTTT.

This clone was found once. The chain links TRBV4-2 to TRBJ2-7, with D possibly TRBD2 on 5 matching bases. Germline values: CDR1 LGHNA, CDR2 YNFKEQ. The CDR3 length is 14 residues. Trimming took 4 bases from V and 4 from J, leaving 14 bases between them. The DNA for the CDR3 is TGTGCCAGCAGCCTTCCGGGATCGGGGTACGAGCAGTACTTC. Protein: CASSLPGSGYEQYF.

The chain recombines TRBV5-5 with TRBJ1-6; a weak D match, TRBD1 (6 bases). The V gene lost 2 bases and the J gene lost 9 bases, with 15 bases spanning the gap. The CDR3 contains 15 residues. CDR1 is SGHKS and CDR2 is YYEKEE in the germline V gene (reference sequence). The CDR3: CASSFLEQGVSPLHF. The DNA for the CDR3 is TGTGCCAGCAGCTTCCTCGAACAGGGTGTTTCACCCCTCCACTTT.

The table lists this clone with a count of one. The CDR3 reads CASSPKHSIYGYTF. In DNA, the CDR3 is TGTGCCAGCAGCCCGAAGCACAGCATCTATGGCTACACCTTC. This chain links TRBV3-1 (or the pseudogene TRBV3-2) with TRBJ1-2; D gene uncertain. Trimming cost V 4 bases and J 4 bases, with 13 bases left between them. The CDR3 runs 14 residues. Germline CDR1 reads LGHDT; CDR2 reads YNNKEL (reference sequence).

The chain uses TRBV5-6 and TRBJ2-7; maybe TRBD1 (5 bases). Germline V lookup: CDR1 SGHDT, CDR2 YYEEEE. Deletions cut 4 bases from V and 0 bases from J, with 14 bases between. This CDR3 is built from 15 residues. This CDR3 is CASSLGHGGSYEQYF. The CDR3 bases are TGTGCCAGCAGCCTCGGACATGGTGGCTCCTACGAGCAGTACTTC.

CDR3: CASSGGLKDTQYF. CDR3 DNA: TGTGCCAGTTCGGGGGGGCTGAAAGATACGCAGTATTTT. The V call is TRBV6-5, the J call TRBJ2-3, with 8 bases aligning to TRBD2. V was pared by 9 bases and J by 5 bases, with 7 bases of the junction left unmatched. CDR1 and CDR2 from the germline V gene are MNHEY and SVGAGI. This CDR3 has 13 residues.

This clone was picked up one time. The J gene is TRBJ1-1, the V gene TRBV2; D is undetermined. There are 13 residues in the CDR3. V gave up 8 bases and J gave up 0 bases, with 10 bases separating them. The V gene's germline CDR1 is SNHLY and CDR2 FYNNEI. The CDR3 DNA is TGTGCCAGCCGGGTACTCATGAACACTGAAGCTTTCTTT. Translation gives CASRVLMNTEAFF.

The rearrangement joins TRBV5-6 to TRBJ2-7; D possibly corresponds to TRBD2 (6 bases). CDR3 size: 13 residues. The germline V gene encodes CDR1 SGHDT and CDR2 YYEEEE. With 3 bases removed from V and 4 bases from J, the gap between germline ends came to 11 bases. CDR3: CASSSVGGYEQYF. The CDR3 nucleotides read TGTGCCAGCAGCTCGGTGGGGGGTTACGAGCAGTACTTC.

V and J are TRBV19 and TRBJ1-2; no clear D gene. The length of the CDR3 is 12 residues. Trimming cost V 3 bases and J 7 bases, with 9 bases left between them. From germline, CDR1 is LNHDA and CDR2 SQIVND (reference sequence). CDR3 bases: TGTGCCAGTAGTATGGACTTTGCTGGCTACACCTTC. It translates to CASSMDFAGYTF.

This clone was counted only a few times. The V gene is TRBV7-6, the J gene TRBJ1-1; D possibly corresponds to TRBD1 (5 bases). Germline CDR1 and CDR2: SGHVS and FNYEAQ. This CDR3 comprises 16 residues. V was cut by 1 base and J by 1 base, with 13 bases left in between. CDR3 region: CASSLGSGPGNTEAFF. In DNA, the CDR3 is TGTGCCAGCAGCTTAGGTTCAGGGCCCGGGAACACTGAAGCTTTCTTT.

The chain is built from TRBV30 and TRBJ2-1, with 8 bases matching TRBD2. Germline values: CDR1 GTSNPN, CDR2 SVGIG (reference sequence). This CDR3 is 13 amino acids long. Trimming at V came to 2 bases and at J to 8 bases, leaving 5 bases not matched to a gene. CDR3 sequence reads: CAWSYGGADEQFF. The DNA of the CDR3 is TGTGCCTGGAGTTACGGGGGGGCAGATGAGCAGTTCTTC.

The gene calls are TRBV5-6 and TRBJ2-3; 7 nucleotides match TRBD2. V lost 4 bases and J lost 4; bases outside the gene matches: 12. The CDR3 runs to 16 residues. CDR1 and CDR2 from the germline V gene are SGHDT and YYEEEE. CDR3 sequence: CASSLKTSNLADTQYF. As DNA, the CDR3 is TGTGCCAGCAGCCTAAAGACTAGCAATCTTGCAGATACGCAGTATTTT.

This clone was found once. The gene calls are TRBV19 and TRBJ1-2, with D perhaps TRBD1 (6 bases). The CDR3 has 14 residues. In germline, CDR1 is LNHDA, CDR2 SQIVND (reference sequence). The V and J ends lost 5 bases and 4 bases respectively, with 14 bases between them. The CDR3 DNA sequence: TGTGCCAGTAGTCCAAAAAGGGGGAGCTATGGCTACACCTTC. The encoded protein is CASSPKRGSYGYTF.

V is TRBV12-3 or TRBV12-4 and J is TRBJ2-7; TRBD1 might be the D (6 bases). The CDR3 sequence is 13 residues long. Trimming removed 3 bases from V and 5 bases from J, with 11 bases in between. This CDR3 is CASSLDSYDEQYF. The DNA for the CDR3 is TGTGCCAGCAGTTTGGACAGCTATGACGAGCAGTACTTC.

J is TRBJ2-3 and V is TRBV15, with TRBD2 identical over 15 bases. Germline V gene lookup returns CDR1 LNHNV and CDR2 YYDKDF (reference sequence). The CDR3 length is 16 residues. V was pared by 9 bases and J by 0 bases, with 4 bases of the junction left unmatched. For the CDR3, the DNA is TGTGCCACAAGGACTAGCGGGGGGGCCAGCACAGATACGCAGTATTTT. As protein: CATRTSGGASTDTQYF.

This sequence joins TRBV18 and TRBJ2-7, with 11 bases aligning to TRBD1. Unmatched junction bases numbered 3, after V lost 5 bases and J lost 3 bases. Germline V lookup: CDR1 KGHSH, CDR2 LQKENI. This CDR3 is 14 amino acids long. The CDR3 sequence is CASSTGTGGYEQYF. CDR3 coding DNA: TGTGCCAGCTCAACCGGGACAGGGGGCTACGAGCAGTACTTC.

This chain joins TRBV5-8 and TRBJ2-1; possible D gene TRBD2, 5 bases. Germline V gene data show CDR1 as SGHTS and CDR2 as YDEGEE. The CDR3 loop spans 14 amino acids. V lost 1 base to trimming and J lost 3 bases, with 8 bases between them. Here the CDR3 reads CASSLYGIYNEQFF. The CDR3 DNA reads as TGTGCCAGCAGCTTGTACGGGATCTACAATGAGCAGTTCTTC.